Below are 2 T cell receptor beta chains sequenced from a single sample in a study of cytomegalovirus exposure and HLA in healthy donors. Amplification used 60 Vbeta primers and 13 Jbeta primers. Generated by immunoSEQ multiplex PCR, the TCRdb table keeps only in-frame clones and is missing some. This sample carries about 210,000 clones, roughly 85% of them seen once, and the ten largest clones take around 1.9%. The specimen sequenced was PBMCs. The receptors shown here come from a male donor in good health and CMV-seronegative.

The J gene is TRBJ1-4, the V gene TRBV27, with TRBD1 matching 7 bases. This CDR3 has 13 amino acids. J gave up 8 bases and V 8 bases, and 8 bases lay outside the gene matches. From germline, CDR1 is MNHEY and CDR2 SMNVEV (reference sequence). The CDR3, as DNA: TGTGCCAGCGGCCGACAGGGAGAAGAAAAACTGTTTTTT. Protein product: CASGRQGEEKLFF.

This chain joins TRBV11-2 and TRBJ2-5, with 9 positions matching TRBD2. The CDR3 runs 16 residues. V shed 6 bases, J shed 5 bases, and the junction held 13 bases outside the gene matches. Germline V gene lookup returns CDR1 SGHAT and CDR2 FQNNGV. Here the CDR3 reads CASRPWREGRGETQYF. CDR3 nucleotides: TGTGCCAGCAGACCCTGGCGGGAGGGGAGGGGGGAGACCCAGTACTTC.